These 7 T cell receptor beta chains share one sample of origin, sequenced in a study of CD8+ T cells in alopecia areata. Following extraction, RNA underwent reverse transcription to cDNA, which served as the sequencing template. Profiled with immunoSEQ multiplex PCR; TCRdb holds only in-frame clones, not every one. The profile shows 150,000 to 200,000 clones, 50% to 60% of them singletons. The material was CD4+ T cells sorted from blood, obtained at week 0. The receptors were sampled from a human donor with alopecia areata.

The chain combines TRBV9 with TRBJ1-5, with 10 nucleotides matching TRBD1. This CDR3 is 15 amino acids long. Germline V lookup: CDR1 SGDLS, CDR2 YYNGEE. The trim removed 0 bases at V and 6 bases at J, leaving 3 bases unmatched. The chain's CDR3 is CASSVGDRGSQPQHF. The DNA of the CDR3 is TGTGCCAGCAGCGTAGGGGACAGGGGCAGTCAGCCCCAGCATTTT.

This chain joins TRBV9 and TRBJ2-2; 9 bases align to TRBD2. J was trimmed by 5 bases and V by 4 bases; bases with no gene match: 12. This CDR3 has 17 residues. The germline V gene encodes CDR1 SGDLS and CDR2 YYNGEE. CDR3 in DNA: TGTGCCAGCAGCATCGTAGCGGGGGCCGTAAGGACCGGGGAGCTGTTTTTT. It is translated as CASSIVAGAVRTGELFF.

The chain links TRBV5-1 to TRBJ2-2, with unresolved D. The CDR3 consists of 12 residues. Germline CDR1 reads SGHRS; CDR2 reads YFSETQ. V was shortened by 5 bases and J by 4 bases, with 6 bases between the two germline ends. CDR3 DNA: TGCGCCAGCAGACAGATCACCGGGGAGCTGTTTTTT. Translated, it gives CASRQITGELFF.

The chain links TRBV5-1 to TRBJ2-3; D possibly corresponds to TRBD2 (7 bases). Germline lookup yields CDR1 SGHRS and CDR2 YFSETQ. The V end lost 4 bases, the J end lost 0 bases, and 12 bases lay between the germline ends. CDR3 length: 15 amino acids. CDR3 DNA sequence: TGCGCCAGCAGCCCTGGGAGGGGGAGCACAGATACGCAGTATTTT. Translating gives CASSPGRGSTDTQYF.

This clone came up a few times. The V and J genes are TRBV7-6 and TRBJ2-5, with a tentative D call TRBD1 (6 bases). The CDR3 contains 14 residues. The V end lost 4 bases, the J end lost 1 base, and 10 bases lay between the germline ends. Germline V gene lookup returns CDR1 SGHVS and CDR2 FNYEAQ. The CDR3 coding sequence is TGTGCCAGCAGCTCCGGGACAACCCAAGAGACCCAGTACTTC. Amino acid sequence: CASSSGTTQETQYF.

This rearrangement joins TRBV9 to TRBJ1-2; the D gene is possibly TRBD1 (5 bases). Per germline, CDR1 SGDLS and CDR2 YYNGEE. The CDR3 has 14 residues. Trimming removed 3 bases at V and 10 bases at J, with 19 bases between. CDR3 coding DNA: TGTGCCAGCAGCGCCGAAAACCCGGGACTACCCTACACCTTC. Translated, it gives CASSAENPGLPYTF.

This clone was counted at least ten times. This chain joins TRBV29-1 and TRBJ2-7; 8 bases agree with TRBD1. The CDR3 has 13 amino acids. The germline CDR1 and CDR2 sequences are SQVTM and ANQGSEA. Germline trimming cut 6 bases from V and 7 bases from J; bases unmatched to any gene: 11. In nucleotides, the CDR3 is TGCAGCGTGACAGGGGCGATCTACGGGGAGCAGTACTTC. It codes for CSVTGAIYGEQYF.